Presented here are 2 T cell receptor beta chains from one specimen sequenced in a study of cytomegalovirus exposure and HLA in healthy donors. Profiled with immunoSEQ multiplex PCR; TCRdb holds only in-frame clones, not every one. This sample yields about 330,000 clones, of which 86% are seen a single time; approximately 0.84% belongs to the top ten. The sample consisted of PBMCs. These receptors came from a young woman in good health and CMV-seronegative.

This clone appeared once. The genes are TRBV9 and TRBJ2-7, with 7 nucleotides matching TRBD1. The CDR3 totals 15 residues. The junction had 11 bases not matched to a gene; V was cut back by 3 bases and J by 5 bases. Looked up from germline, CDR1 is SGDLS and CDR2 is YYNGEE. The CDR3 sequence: CASSETGNDWDEQYF. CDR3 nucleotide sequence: TGTGCCAGCAGCGAGACAGGGAATGATTGGGACGAGCAGTACTTC.

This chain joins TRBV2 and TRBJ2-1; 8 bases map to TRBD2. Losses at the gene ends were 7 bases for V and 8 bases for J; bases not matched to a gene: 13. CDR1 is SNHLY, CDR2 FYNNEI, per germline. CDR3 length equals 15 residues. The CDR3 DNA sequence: TGTGCCAGCACCGAGGGCCTAGCAGCGGGGGATGAGCAGTTCTTC. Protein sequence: CASTEGLAAGDEQFF.